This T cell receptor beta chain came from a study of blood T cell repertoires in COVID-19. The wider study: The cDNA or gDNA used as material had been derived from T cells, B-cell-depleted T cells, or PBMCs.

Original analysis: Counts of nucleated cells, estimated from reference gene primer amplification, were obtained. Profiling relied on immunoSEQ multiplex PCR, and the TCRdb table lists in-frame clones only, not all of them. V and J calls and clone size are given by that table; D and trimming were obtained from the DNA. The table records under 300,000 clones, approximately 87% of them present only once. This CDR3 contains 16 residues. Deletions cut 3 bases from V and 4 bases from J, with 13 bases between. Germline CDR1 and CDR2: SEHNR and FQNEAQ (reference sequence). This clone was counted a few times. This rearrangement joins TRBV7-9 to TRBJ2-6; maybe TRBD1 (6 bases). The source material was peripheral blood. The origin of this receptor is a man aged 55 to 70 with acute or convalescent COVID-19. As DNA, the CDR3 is TGTGCCAGCAGCTTGGCAGGGGAATTGGGGGCCAACGTCCTGACTTTC. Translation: CASSLAGELGANVLTF.